The 13 T cell receptor beta chains reported below all come from one sample, sequenced in a study of blood T cell repertoires in COVID-19. Repertoires were generated with immunoSEQ multiplex PCR, while TCRdb's copy carries only in-frame clones and drops some. This sample yields hundreds of thousands of clones, of which approximately 84% are seen a single time; 7.9% belongs to the top ten. The sequencing input was peripheral blood. These receptors were taken from a woman aged 80 or over with acute or convalescent COVID-19.

V gene TRBV28 combines with J gene TRBJ1-2; no clear D. The germline gives CDR1 MDHEN, CDR2 SYDVKM. V dropped 3 bases and J dropped 6 bases, with 8 bases sitting between them. The CDR3 is 12 residues long. CDR3 sequence reads: CASSFPHDGYTF. The CDR3 DNA follows: TGTGCCAGCAGTTTCCCCCATGATGGCTACACCTTC.

The chain has TRBV23-1 and TRBJ1-3, with TRBD1 matching over 7 bases. TRBV23-1 is annotated as an ORF whose role is uncertain. This CDR3 contains 16 residues. Germline trimming cut 3 bases from V and 3 bases from J; bases unmatched to any gene: 8. The chain's CDR3 is CASSHGSGGGGNTIYF. Here the CDR3 DNA reads TGCGCCAGCAGTCATGGGTCAGGGGGTGGTGGAAACACCATATATTTT.

This clone showed up just once. This chain's CDR3 is CATSRRPGAPNEKLFF. The DNA of the CDR3 is TGTGCCACCAGCCGACGGCCAGGGGCACCCAATGAAAAACTGTTTTTT. This chain joins TRBV15 and TRBJ1-4; possible D gene TRBD1, 6 bases. The CDR3 totals 16 residues. V shed 5 bases and J shed 5 bases, with 18 bases lying between them. Looked up from germline, CDR1 is LNHNV and CDR2 is YYDKDF (reference sequence).

The chain has TRBV18 and TRBJ2-1, with TRBD1 matching over 9 bases. Per the germline V gene, CDR1 is KGHSH and CDR2 is LQKENI. This CDR3 contains 16 residues. The V segment lost 4 bases and the J segment 6 bases; nucleotides outside the gene matches: 10. The CDR3 DNA follows: TGTGCCAGCTCACGAACGACAGGGGGGTTAGGCAATGAGCAGTTCTTC. It is translated as CASSRTTGGLGNEQFF.

The chain uses TRBV5-1 and TRBJ2-7, with 9 bases identical to TRBD1. Germline V lookup: CDR1 SGHRS, CDR2 YFSETQ. Trimming at V came to 3 bases and at J to 3 bases, leaving 4 bases not matched to a gene. This CDR3 is 14 amino acids long. The CDR3 spells CASSSGQGFYEQYF. DNA for the CDR3: TGCGCCAGCAGCTCGGGACAGGGTTTCTACGAGCAGTACTTC.

In its sample, this clone was seen a few times. CDR3 loop: CASSKTGSGDTQYF. Here the CDR3 DNA reads TGTGCCAGTAGTAAGACTGGGAGTGGAGATACGCAGTATTTT. The chain carries TRBV19 and TRBJ2-3, with a weak D call TRBD2 (5 bases). Trimming pared 4 bases from V and 5 bases from J, leaving 13 bases between. From germline, CDR1 is LNHDA and CDR2 SQIVND (reference sequence). CDR3 length equals 14 residues.

This chain joins TRBV30 and TRBJ2-3, with 7 bases aligning to TRBD2. Germline V gene sequence: CDR1 GTSNPN, CDR2 SVGIG (reference sequence). Trimming removed 5 bases from V and 1 base from J; junction bases left unmatched: 9. This CDR3 contains 15 residues. CDR3 bases: TGTGCCTGGGACTCAACGGGAGGACGCACAGATACGCAGTATTTT. Translating gives CAWDSTGGRTDTQYF.

This rearrangement joins TRBV14 to TRBJ2-3, with D maybe TRBD2 (5 bases). The CDR3 extends over 16 amino acids. CDR1 is SGHDN, CDR2 FVKESK, per germline. Trimming took off 0 bases at V and 1 base at J, with 11 bases between the two ends. CDR3 bases: TGTGCCAGCAGCCAAGATTTCGGGGTTGGCACAGATACGCAGTATTTT. The encoded protein is CASSQDFGVGTDTQYF.

The chain has TRBV29-1 and TRBJ2-7; no clear D. The V end was cut by 4 bases, the J end by 6 bases, with 10 bases between. The CDR3 totals 11 residues. CDR1 is SQVTM and CDR2 is ANQGSEA in the germline V gene. DNA of the CDR3: TGCAGCGTTGGAGGCTACTCCGAGCAGTACTTC. This gives the protein CSVGGYSEQYF.

This clone was observed a handful of times. The CDR3: CASSETARTIYF. The CDR3 DNA is TGTGCCAGCAGTGAAACAGCTCGGACCATATATTTT. The chain uses TRBV2 and TRBJ1-3; no clear D gene. V was shortened by 2 bases and J by 10 bases, with 9 bases between the two germline ends. Germline V lookup: CDR1 SNHLY, CDR2 FYNNEI. The CDR3 totals 12 residues.

The chain has TRBV7-2 and TRBJ2-7, with D perhaps TRBD2 (6 bases). The germline V gene encodes CDR1 SGHTA and CDR2 FQGNSA. CDR3 length: 15 amino acids. V lost 1 base and J 6 bases, leaving 16 bases between the germline ends. The CDR3 DNA sequence: TGTGCCAGCAGCTTAGTCACCGGGACTCCGTTCGAGCAGTACTTC. It specifies CASSLVTGTPFEQYF. The full variable domain, its missing parts supplied by reference TRBV7-2 and TRBJ2-7, is GAGVSQSPSNKVTEKGKDVELRCDPISGHTALYWYRQSLGQGLEFLIYFQGNSAPDKSGLPSDRFSAERTGGSVSTLTIQRTQQEDSAVYLCASSLVTGTPFEQYFGPGTRLTVT.

This chain uses TRBV7-9 with TRBJ1-1; the match to TRBD1 covers 7 bases. There are 14 residues in the CDR3. Germline V CDR1 and CDR2: SEHNR, FQNEAQ (reference sequence). The ends lost 3 bases at V and 1 base at J; junction bases unmatched: 2. Here the CDR3 DNA reads TGTGCCAGCAGCTTCGGGGACAGGAACACTGAAGCTTTCTTT. It is translated as CASSFGDRNTEAFF.

This chain links TRBV11-1 with TRBJ2-5; 13 bases are a match to TRBD2. There are 15 residues in the CDR3. CDR1 is SGHAT and CDR2 is FQDESV in the germline V gene (reference sequence). V was pared by 5 bases and J by 4 bases, with 4 bases of the junction left unmatched. The CDR3 bases are TGTGCCAGCAGCCCACTAGCGGGGGGGAGAGAGACCCAGTACTTC. Its protein is CASSPLAGGRETQYF.